The source of this T cell receptor (beta chain) is a study of EBV T-cell therapy then PD-1 blockade in nasopharyngeal carcinoma. As for time point: 266 days after commencement of treatment, after nivolumab therapy. Treatment given: AdE1-LMPpoly-expanded autologous EBV-specific T-cell therapy followed by anti-PD-1 nivolumab. Concerning this clone itself: Its antigen is currently unknown.

TCRdb's table, derived via immunoSEQ multiplex PCR, lists solely in-frame clones and lacks some. Of roughly 20,000 clones detected, around 80% appear once; the ten largest clones hold 31%. This CDR3 comprises 14 residues. Germline loops: CDR1 MNHEY, CDR2 SMNVEV (reference sequence). The ends were cut back, 3 bases at V and 7 bases at J, with 13 bases in the middle. The receptor was derived from a man between 35 and 55 years old with nasopharyngeal carcinoma. The V and J genes are TRBV27 and TRBJ2-1, with D possibly matching TRBD1 (5 bases). Here the sequenced sample was CD8+ T cells from blood, taken around day 270 from a patient whose treatment included autologous EBV-specific T cells and nivolumab. In DNA, the CDR3 is TGTGCCAGCAGTTTCTCCAGGGTAGGGAATGAGCAGTTCTTC. Protein: CASSFSRVGNEQFF.